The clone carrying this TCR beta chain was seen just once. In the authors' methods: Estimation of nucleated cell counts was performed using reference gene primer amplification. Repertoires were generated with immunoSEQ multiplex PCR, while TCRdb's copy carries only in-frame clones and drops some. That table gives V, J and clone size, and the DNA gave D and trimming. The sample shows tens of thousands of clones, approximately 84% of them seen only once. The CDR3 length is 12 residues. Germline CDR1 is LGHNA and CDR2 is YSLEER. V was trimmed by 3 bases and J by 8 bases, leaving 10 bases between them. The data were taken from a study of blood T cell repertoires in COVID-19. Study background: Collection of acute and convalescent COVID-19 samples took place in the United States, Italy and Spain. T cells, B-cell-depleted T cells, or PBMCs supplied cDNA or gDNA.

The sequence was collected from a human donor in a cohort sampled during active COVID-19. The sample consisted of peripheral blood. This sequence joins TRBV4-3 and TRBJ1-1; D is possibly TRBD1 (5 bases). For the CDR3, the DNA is TGCGCCAGCAGCCAGATTGGGGGGGAAGCTTTCTTT. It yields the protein CASSQIGGEAFF.